The 32 T cell receptor beta chains below were found in one sample sequenced in a study of blood T cells in healthy people across ages. PCR was performed a second time for about 6 to 12 cycles using a sample-barcoded 5' primer and a J-beta primer mix. TCRdb passed the 5' RACE reads through MiXCR, listing each CDR3 protein once. The sample records about 1,000,000 distinct CDR3 sequences, 40% to 55% being singletons. The sequenced material came from blood. The receptors were gathered from an older woman in good health.

The V and J genes are TRBV6-6 and TRBJ2-1; 9 bases are shared with TRBD2. This CDR3 is 15 amino acids long. Germline loops: CDR1 MNHNY, CDR2 SVGAGI (reference sequence). V lost 0 bases and J lost 9; bases outside the gene matches: 6. The CDR3, as DNA: TGTGCCAGCAGTTACTCTGGCGGGAGGGCAGCTGAGCAGTTCTTC. Its protein is CASSYSGGRAAEQFF.

The chain combines TRBV29-1 with TRBJ2-1; TRBD1 is a possible D gene (5 bases). Per the germline V gene, CDR1 is SQVTM and CDR2 is ANQGSEA. V was cut by 3 bases and J by 4 bases, with 16 bases left in between. The length of the CDR3 is 15 residues. CDR3 nucleotides: TGCAGCGTTGAGGGGCCGGGTCCCCTTTACAATGAGCAGTTCTTC. Encoded protein: CSVEGPGPLYNEQFF.

This clonotype was seen a few times. The J gene is TRBJ2-1, the V gene TRBV18; tentative D call: TRBD1 (5 bases). The CDR3 sequence is 14 residues long. V shed 0 bases and J shed 5 bases, with 8 bases lying between them. Germline assignment: CDR1 KGHSH and CDR2 LQKENI. CDR3 residues: CASSPPQGNNEQFF. The CDR3 DNA sequence: TGTGCCAGCTCACCACCGCAGGGCAACAATGAGCAGTTCTTC.

The chain joins TRBV4-1 to TRBJ1-5, with D hard to call. The CDR3 is 16 amino acids. The germline V gene has CDR1 MGHRA and CDR2 YSYEKL. Trimming cost V 0 bases and J 9 bases, with 18 bases left between them. DNA for the CDR3: TGCGCCAGCAGCCAAGATGGAGGCCCCCGCAATAGGCCCCAGCATTTT. It yields the protein CASSQDGGPRNRPQHF.

This chain links TRBV28 with TRBJ2-7; TRBD1 aligns across 7 bases. The ends lost 2 bases at V and 5 bases at J; junction bases unmatched: 15. The CDR3 has 17 residues. Germline V gives CDR1 MDHEN, CDR2 SYDVKM. The CDR3 loop is CASSLAQDRPQGDEQYF. The CDR3 coding sequence is TGTGCCAGCAGTTTAGCCCAGGACAGGCCTCAAGGGGACGAGCAGTACTTC.

This chain links TRBV28 with TRBJ2-3; D may be TRBD1 or TRBD2 (7 bases each). The CDR3 runs 15 residues. Trimming took 5 bases from V and 10 from J, leaving 22 bases between them. CDR1 MDHEN and CDR2 SYDVKM come from the germline V gene. The DNA for the CDR3 is TGTGCCAGCAGTCCCGACAGGGATGAGCGGGGCTCGCAGTATTTT. This translates into CASSPDRDERGSQYF.

The rearrangement links TRBV9 to TRBJ2-3; D unclear. CDR3 length: 14 residues. Germline CDR1 is SGDLS and CDR2 is YYNGEE. Trimming removed 0 bases from V and 5 bases from J, with 10 bases in between. The CDR3 here is CASSVGFGEDTQYF. In DNA, the CDR3 is TGTGCCAGCAGCGTAGGGTTTGGTGAAGATACGCAGTATTTT.

This clonotype has a handful of counts. The chain carries TRBV11-2 and TRBJ2-7; TRBD1 matches 10 bases. After removal of 6 bases from V and 1 base from J, the junction contained 6 bases not matched to a gene. CDR1 and CDR2 (germline): SGHAT, FQNNGV. The CDR3 loop spans 15 amino acids. CDR3 DNA sequence: TGTGCCAGCAGAGGGACAGGGGCAAAGTCCTACGAGCAGTACTTC. Protein sequence: CASRGTGAKSYEQYF.

This clonotype was counted between two and nine times. V and J are TRBV2 and TRBJ2-7; the D gene is possibly TRBD2 (5 bases). The end of the DNA aligns better with TRBJ2-5, so the J call may be wrong. Germline-derived CDR1 and CDR2 are SNHLY and FYNNEI. This CDR3 region has 12 residues. CDR3 in DNA: TGTGCCAGCAGTGAGAGGGCAGAGACCCAGTACTTC. Translating gives CASSERAETQYF.

Concerning this clonotype itself: An end of the junction does not agree with germline; a read error may underlie this. The rearrangement uses TRBV10-3 and TRBJ2-4; maybe TRBD1 (7 bases). The CDR3 loop spans 14 amino acids. Looked up from germline, CDR1 is ENHRY and CDR2 is SYGVKD. The CDR3 loop reads CAVSAGQRSQEQYF. The CDR3 bases are TGTGCCGTCAGTGCGGGACAGCGGTCTCAGGAGCAGTACTTC.

This chain connects TRBV9 to TRBJ2-7, with 8 bases matching TRBD2. V lost 3 bases and J lost 7; bases outside the gene matches: 12. The germline gives CDR1 SGDLS, CDR2 YYNGEE. The CDR3 has 15 residues. The CDR3 loop is CASSDGGVVVGEQYF. DNA for the CDR3: TGTGCCAGCAGCGACGGGGGGGTGGTGGTGGGTGAGCAGTACTTC. Together with reference TRBV9 and TRBJ2-7, the CDR3 gives the full variable domain: DSGVTQTPKHLITATGQRVTLRCSPRSGDLSVYWYQQSLDQGLQFLIQYYNGEERAKGNILERFSAQQFPDLHSELNLSSLELGDSALYFCASSDGGVVVGEQYFGPGTRLTVT.

A single count supports this clonotype. The chain is built from TRBV2 and TRBJ2-5, with D perhaps matching TRBD1 (5 bases). CDR1 is SNHLY, CDR2 FYNNEI, per germline. The CDR3 length is 10 residues. Trimming stripped 7 bases from V and 13 bases from J, with 13 bases between. CDR3 residues: CASTRTRGYF. DNA of the CDR3: TGTGCCAGCACAAGGACACGAGGGTACTTC.

This chain links TRBV7-2 with TRBJ1-2, with a possible D match to TRBD1 (5 bases). Germline V CDR1 and CDR2: SGHTA, FQGNSA. The CDR3 runs to 13 residues. V was pared by 6 bases and J by 4 bases, with 12 bases between. The CDR3 sequence is CASRQTGPYGYTF. In nucleotides, the CDR3 is TGTGCCAGCAGACAAACGGGACCCTATGGCTACACCTTC.

CDR3 DNA sequence: TGTGCCAGTAGTATAAACTTCGGGGGACAGAGGTACAATGAGCAGTACTTC. Its protein is CASSINFGGQRYNEQYF. The rearrangement joins TRBV19 to TRBJ2-1; D perhaps matches TRBD1 (7 bases). The closer fit of TRBJ2-7 to the DNA end suggests the J call may be wrong. Per germline, CDR1 LNHDA and CDR2 SQIVND (reference sequence). The CDR3 contains 17 residues.

This clonotype occurred a few times. The chain is built from TRBV6-2 or TRBV6-3 and TRBJ1-5; a weak D match, TRBD1 (6 bases). The CDR3 is 13 residues long. Trimming removed 8 bases at V and 4 bases at J, with 12 bases between. CDR1 and CDR2 from the germline V gene are MNHEY and SVGEGT. The CDR3 loop is CASRNRANQPQHF. The CDR3 DNA sequence: TGTGCCAGCCGGAACAGGGCAAATCAGCCCCAGCATTTT.

Note on this clonotype: The junction differs from germline at one of its ends, possibly a read error. V is TRBV9 and J is TRBJ2-1, with 7 bases fitting TRBD2. Germline V lookup: CDR1 SGDLS, CDR2 YYNGEE. The CDR3 runs 17 residues. CDR3 coding DNA: TGCGCCAGCAGCTCCCGGGGAGGGAGTGGCTCCTACAATGAGCAGTTCTTC. It encodes CASSSRGGSGSYNEQFF.

This sequence joins TRBV9 and TRBJ2-1; TRBD2 might be the D (6 bases). There are 13 residues in the CDR3. Trimming stripped 6 bases from V and 2 bases from J, with 9 bases between. CDR1 and CDR2 from the germline V gene are SGDLS and YYNGEE. The CDR3 DNA is TGTGCCAGCAACGGCGGGACCTACAATGAGCAGTTCTTC. It is translated as CASNGGTYNEQFF. The full variable domain, with the rest looked up from reference TRBV9 and TRBJ2-1, is DSGVTQTPKHLITATGQRVTLRCSPRSGDLSVYWYQQSLDQGLQFLIQYYNGEERAKGNILERFSAQQFPDLHSELNLSSLELGDSALYFCASNGGTYNEQFFGPGTRLTVL.

Notes on this clonotype: The junction and the germline gene differ at one end; a read error may be behind it. The CDR3 sequence: CASSTGREPSCEQYF. DNA of the CDR3: TGTGCCAGCAGCACAGGGAGGGAACCCTCCTGCGAGCAGTACTTC. The chain has TRBV7-9 and TRBJ2-4, with a tentative D call TRBD2 (7 bases). The DNA end lines up better with TRBJ2-7; the J call may be wrong. Germline V gives CDR1 SEHNR, CDR2 FQNEAQ (reference sequence). This CDR3 contains 15 residues.

As to this clonotype: One base away lies a much larger clone, so this may be a sequencing read error. V usage is TRBV20-1 and J usage is TRBJ2-1; no firm D call. The J call may be wrong; the DNA end is better matched by TRBJ2-7. This CDR3 comprises 12 residues. CDR1 and CDR2 from the germline V gene are DFQATT and SNEGSKA (reference sequence). DNA of the CDR3: TGCAGTGCTAGAGTTCCTGGGAATGAGCAGTACTTC. This translates into CSARVPGNEQYF.

V and J are TRBV9 and TRBJ2-3; 8 bases align to TRBD1. J lost 6 bases, V lost 7 bases, and 7 bases had no gene match. The CDR3 has 13 residues. CDR1 and CDR2 from the germline V gene are SGDLS and YYNGEE. CDR3 DNA: TGTGCCAGCGGCGACAGGGGTGGCGATACGCAGTATTTT. It codes for CASGDRGGDTQYF.

The CDR3 bases are TGTGCTAGTGGTTTGCCTTCGGGAGGGATCGGCTATGGCTACACCTTC. Residues: CASGLPSGGIGYGYTF. J is TRBJ1-2 and V is TRBV12-5; D gene unclear. The V end was cut by 2 bases, the J end by 4 bases, with 17 bases between. The CDR3 consists of 16 residues. The V gene's germline CDR1 is LGHNT and CDR2 FRNRAP.

This clonotype showed up many times. The gene calls are TRBV7-2 and TRBJ2-4, with 10 bases fitting TRBD1. CDR3 length equals 15 residues. In germline, CDR1 is SGHTA, CDR2 FQGNSA. J was trimmed by 6 bases and V by 5 bases; bases with no gene match: 7. The CDR3 DNA follows: TGTGCCAGCAGCCGGGACAGGGGAGGAGGAAACATTCAGTACTTC. Protein sequence: CASSRDRGGGNIQYF.

The CDR3 DNA is TGTGCCAGCAGTGCTTCCCCCTTCTACGAGCAGTACTTC. This sequence encodes CASSASPFYEQYF. The chain uses TRBV27 and TRBJ2-5; D call uncertain. Gene TRBJ2-7 matches the end of the DNA better, so the J call may be wrong. The CDR3 covers 13 residues. Germline CDR1 and CDR2: MNHEY and SMNVEV (reference sequence).

The gene calls are TRBV18 and TRBJ2-1; the match to TRBD1 covers 9 bases. Germline lookup yields CDR1 KGHSH and CDR2 LQKENI. After removal of 4 bases from V and 5 bases from J, the junction contained 3 bases not matched to a gene. The CDR3 has 14 residues. DNA of the CDR3: TGTGCCAGCTCACTATGGGACAGGGACAATGAGCAGTTCTTC. Translating it yields CASSLWDRDNEQFF. Full variable domain (rest looked up from reference TRBV18 and TRBJ2-1): NAGVMQNPRHLVRRRGQEARLRCSPMKGHSHVYWYRQLPEEGLKFMVYLQKENIIDESGMPKERFSAEFPKEGPSILRIQQVVRGDSAAYFCASSLWDRDNEQFFGPGTRLTVL.

This chain connects TRBV29-1 to TRBJ2-1; weak D call: TRBD1 (5 bases). CDR1 and CDR2 (germline): SQVTM, ANQGSEA. This CDR3 has 11 residues. Deletions cut 6 bases from V and 6 bases from J, with 9 bases between. CDR3 bases: TGCAGCGTACAGGATTGCAATGAGCAGTTCTTC. Translated, it gives CSVQDCNEQFF.

V usage is TRBV11-3 and J usage is TRBJ2-1; TRBD2 agrees at 7 bases. Germline lookup yields CDR1 SGHNT and CDR2 YENEEA. J lost 1 base, V lost 0 bases, and 6 bases had no gene match. The CDR3 consists of 17 residues. The CDR3 sequence: CASSLDGLDSSYNEQFF. As DNA, the CDR3 is TGTGCCAGCAGCTTAGATGGACTAGACTCGTCCTACAATGAGCAGTTCTTC.

J is TRBJ2-1 and V is TRBV28; D gene unclear. V gave up 6 bases and J gave up 4 bases, with 16 bases separating them. The CDR3 extends over 15 amino acids. CDR1 and CDR2 (germline): MDHEN, SYDVKM. CDR3 loop: CASSPLYMEYNEQFF. Written as DNA, the CDR3 is TGTGCCAGCAGCCCGCTTTATATGGAGTACAATGAGCAGTTCTTC. The whole variable domain, filled in from reference TRBV28 and TRBJ2-1, reads DVKVTQSSRYLVKRTGEKVFLECVQDMDHENMFWYRQDPGLGLRLIYFSYDVKMKEKGDIPEGYSVSREKKERFSLILESASTNQTSMYLCASSPLYMEYNEQFFGPGTRLTVL.

This clonotype was picked up one time. The gene calls are TRBV9 and TRBJ1-6, with D unclear. CDR3 length: 15 amino acids. Between the trimmed V and J ends, which lost 0 bases and 3 bases, there was a span of 7 bases. The germline gives CDR1 SGDLS, CDR2 YYNGEE. CDR3 protein: CASSVAANYNSPLHF. CDR3 nucleotide sequence: TGTGCCAGCAGCGTAGCGGCCAACTATAATTCACCCCTCCACTTT.

V usage is TRBV29-1 and J usage is TRBJ2-3, with D maybe TRBD1 (5 bases). Deletions cut 7 bases from V and 2 bases from J, with 19 bases between. Germline V lookup: CDR1 SQVTM, CDR2 ANQGSEA. This CDR3 is 15 amino acids long. The CDR3, as DNA: TGCAGCGCTGTGGGGCGTGGCAGGAACACAGATACGCAGTATTTT. Protein: CSAVGRGRNTDTQYF.

A word on this clonotype: Mismatch with germline at one junction end may stem from a read error. The chain is built from TRBV7-9 and TRBJ1-5; tentative D call: TRBD1 (6 bases). Germline CDR1 SEHNR, CDR2 FQNEAQ (reference sequence). The CDR3 consists of 16 residues. The CDR3 is CASSSPGHISNQPLHF. CDR3 sequence (DNA): TGTGCCAGCAGCTCACCGGGACATATAAGCAATCAGCCCCTGCATTTT. Combining the CDR3 with reference TRBV7-9 and TRBJ1-5 gives the whole variable domain DTGVSQNPRHKITKRGQNVTFRCDPISEHNRLYWYRQTLGQGPEFLTYFQNEAQLEKSRLLSDRFSAERPKGSFSTLEIQRTEQGDSAMYLCASSSPGHISNQPLHFGDGTRLSIL.

The V call is TRBV5-1, the J call TRBJ2-5, with 12 nucleotides matching TRBD2. Looked up from germline, CDR1 is SGHRS and CDR2 is YFSETQ. The CDR3 is made up of 17 amino acids. Losses at the gene ends were 0 bases for V and 5 bases for J; bases not matched to a gene: 8. The CDR3 nucleotides are TGCGCCAGCAGCTTGGGGACTAGCGGGAAGATCGGGGAGACCCAGTACTTC. Its protein is CASSLGTSGKIGETQYF.

This chain joins TRBV5-6 and TRBJ2-4; D unclear. This CDR3 has 15 residues. Germline V gene lookup returns CDR1 SGHDT and CDR2 YYEEEE. V was pared by 6 bases and J by 3 bases, with 16 bases between. The DNA of the CDR3 is TGTGCCAGCACCCCACTCGCACTGGGCAAAAACATTCAGTACTTC. The encoded protein is CASTPLALGKNIQYF. Full variable domain (outside the CDR3, taken from reference TRBV5-6 and TRBJ2-4): DAGVTQSPTHLIKTRGQQVTLRCSPKSGHDTVSWYQQALGQGPQFIFQYYEEEERQRGNFPDRFSGHQFPNYSSELNVNALLLGDSALYLCASTPLALGKNIQYFGAGTRLSVL.